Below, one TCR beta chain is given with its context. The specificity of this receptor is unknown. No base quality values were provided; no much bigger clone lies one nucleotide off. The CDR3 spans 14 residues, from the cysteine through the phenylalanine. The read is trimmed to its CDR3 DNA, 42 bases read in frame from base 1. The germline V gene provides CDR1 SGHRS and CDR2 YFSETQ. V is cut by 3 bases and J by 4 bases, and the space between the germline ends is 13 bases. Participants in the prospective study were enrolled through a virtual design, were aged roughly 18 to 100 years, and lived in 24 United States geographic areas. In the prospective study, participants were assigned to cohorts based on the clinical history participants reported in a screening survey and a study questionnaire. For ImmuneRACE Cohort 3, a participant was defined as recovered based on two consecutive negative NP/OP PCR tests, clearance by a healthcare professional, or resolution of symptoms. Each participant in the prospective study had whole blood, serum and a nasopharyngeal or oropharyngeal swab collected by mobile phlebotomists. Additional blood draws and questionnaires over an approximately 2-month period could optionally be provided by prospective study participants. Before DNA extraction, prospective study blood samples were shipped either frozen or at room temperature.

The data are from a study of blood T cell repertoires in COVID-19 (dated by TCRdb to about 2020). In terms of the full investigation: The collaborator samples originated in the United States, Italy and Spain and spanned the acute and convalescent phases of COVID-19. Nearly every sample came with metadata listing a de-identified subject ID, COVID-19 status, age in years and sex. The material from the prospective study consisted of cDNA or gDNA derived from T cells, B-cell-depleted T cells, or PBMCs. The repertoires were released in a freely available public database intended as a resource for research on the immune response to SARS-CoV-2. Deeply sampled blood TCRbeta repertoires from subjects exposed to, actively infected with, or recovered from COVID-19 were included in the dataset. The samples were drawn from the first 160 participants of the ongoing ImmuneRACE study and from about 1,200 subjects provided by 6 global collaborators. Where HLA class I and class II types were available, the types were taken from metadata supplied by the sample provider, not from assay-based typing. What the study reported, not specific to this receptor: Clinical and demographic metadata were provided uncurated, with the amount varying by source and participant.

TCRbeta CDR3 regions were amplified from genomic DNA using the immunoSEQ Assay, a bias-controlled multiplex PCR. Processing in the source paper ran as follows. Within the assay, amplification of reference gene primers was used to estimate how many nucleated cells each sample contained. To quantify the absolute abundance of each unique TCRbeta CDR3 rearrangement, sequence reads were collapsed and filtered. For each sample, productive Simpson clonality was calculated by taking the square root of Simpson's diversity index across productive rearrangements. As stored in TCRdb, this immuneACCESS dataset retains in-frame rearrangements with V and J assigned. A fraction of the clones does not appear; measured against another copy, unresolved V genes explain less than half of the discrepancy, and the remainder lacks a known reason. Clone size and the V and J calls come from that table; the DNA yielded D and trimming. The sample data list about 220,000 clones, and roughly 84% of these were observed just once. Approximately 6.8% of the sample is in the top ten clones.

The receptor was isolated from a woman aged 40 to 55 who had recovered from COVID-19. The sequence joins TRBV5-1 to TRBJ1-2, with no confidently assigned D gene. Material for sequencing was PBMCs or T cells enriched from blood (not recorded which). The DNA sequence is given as TGCGCCAGCAGCTCCCCGGATAGCGGCTATGGCTACACCTTC. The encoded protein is CASSSPDSGYGYTF.